Described below is a single TCR beta chain sequence and its context. Its antigen is currently not known. Within one base of it there is no much larger clone, and no base qualities were kept. The sample originates from a study of molecular identifiers for immune sequencing clone quantification (dated 2018 in TCRdb). As for the study more broadly: For a replicate experiment, the RNA from either 20,000 or 100,000 naive CD8 T cells was divided into five aliquots, and four of those aliquots went on to sequencing. This methods study used CD8 T cells to benchmark TCR RNA copy counting and molecular-identifier clustering-based TCR repertoire sequencing (MIDCIRS). The paper as a whole reports these results and caveats: Without barcode sub-clustering, chimeric consensus sequences inflated TCR diversity; chimeras reached as high as 47%. Highly expanded clone sizes could be underestimated because identical TCR molecules may share a barcode. Even against a background of around 950,000 naive CD8 T cells, spiked-in Jurkat TCR RNA amounting to a single cell's worth was reported to be detectable. In CMV-specific effector cells, clones with more than 20 RNA copies contained over 99% of molecules, whereas in naive cells such clones contained under 1% of molecules. Modeling gave about three recovered TCR RNA copies per cell versus approximately 10 by digital PCR, implying around 30% capture efficiency. The naive libraries included spiked-in Jurkat TCR RNA (around 9 copies' worth), and this RNA is not part of the donor repertoire.

Libraries were constructed by PCR. TCRdb names NextSeq 500 as the instrument used. Bulk TCR libraries were prepared as previously described, using TCR primers listed in Table S5. The Qiagen AllPrep DNA/RNA kit was used to purify total RNA. Reads from multiple sequencing runs of the same library were pooled before analysis. The published analysis was carried out like this. Reads were retained only if the reads had an exact TCR constant sequence, and the retained reads were trimmed to 150 nt and grouped according to their 12-nt molecular barcodes. Reads in each barcode group were sub-clustered using a 15% Levenshtein threshold, and a quality-weighted consensus sequence was built for each RNA molecule. Non-functional sequences were removed, as were lower-count sequences one edit away from another. Based on fitting two negative binomial distributions, any barcode sub-cluster with under 20% of the maximum read count was discarded. TCRdb reworked the public reads: Q25 trimming with fastp, MiXCR clone assembly, productive beta chains retained. Each entry is one CDR3 protein sequence, shown with its most common DNA and genes. Here the V and J calls rest on TCRdb's processing, not on the authors' analysis. Within this sample are about half a million distinct CDR3 sequences, with 25% of them counted one time only. Of the sample, under 0.8% is held by the ten largest clones.

V lost 2 bases and J lost 0 bases; the stretch between them is 8 bases long. The cysteine opens and the phenylalanine closes a CDR3 of 15 amino acids. This entry keeps only the CDR3 DNA: 45 bases, framed from base 1. In the germline V gene (reference sequence), CDR1 corresponds to MNHEY and CDR2 to SMNVEV. Libraries of naive CD8 T cells were built from around 20,000 to 1,000,000 sorted cells, with 10%, 30% or 50% of the purified RNA used. On a BD FACSAria II, naive CD8 T cells were FACS-sorted as CD8+CD4-CCR7+CD45RA+ and collected into RLT Plus buffer. To test detection sensitivity, Jurkat RNA equal to around nine TCR copies was added to samples of roughly 19,000-1,100,000 naive CD8 T cells. CD8 T cells were enriched with RosetteSep CD8+ T Cell Enrichment Cocktail and Ficoll-Paque, followed by ACK red cell lysis.

The chain is encoded by TRBV27 joined to TRBJ1-3; TRBD1 is a weak D gene call, 5 bases matching. The sequence derives from a human donor in good health. Some libraries in this study had Jurkat cell RNA spiked in. Sequenced: naive CD8+ T cells from blood, with Jurkat cell RNA spiked in. This specimen's cell subset or site label, per the study, means: FACS-sorted CD8+CD4-CCR7+CD45RA+ naive T cells. The sequenced DNA: TGTGCCAGCAGTTTAGGGGCGAACTCTGGAAACACCATATATTTT. Its translation reads: CASSLGANSGNTIYF.